The 17 T cell receptor beta chains below all came from one sample that was sequenced in a study of early T cells in non-severe SARS-CoV-2 infection (dated by TCRdb to 2020 to 2022). Library preparation employed 5' RACE. Sequencing relied on a NextSeq 500. Starting from the raw public reads, TCRdb applied fastp trimming at Q25, assembled clones with MiXCR and retained in-frame beta chains. Duplicate CDR3 protein sequences are folded into a single record with the most common DNA and genes. The table for this sample lists about 48,000 distinct CDR3 sequences; around 7.7% of them were counted only once. The top ten hold roughly 5% of the sample. The sample taken for sequencing was whole blood. The receptors here all came from an adult who was a healthcare worker with PCR-confirmed SARS-CoV-2 infection or an uninfected control (not recorded which).

V and J are TRBV7-8 and TRBJ2-2, with unresolved D. The CDR3 contains 15 residues. V was pared by 3 bases and J by 6 bases, with 14 bases between. Germline assignment: CDR1 SGHVS and CDR2 FQNEAQ. CDR3 residues: CASSLSQILPGELFF. Here the CDR3 DNA reads TGTGCCAGCAGCTTGTCACAGATTCTGCCCGGGGAGCTGTTTTTT.

The CDR3 loop is CASSYSQGFDTQYF. The DNA for the CDR3 is TGTGCCAGCAGTTACTCGCAGGGTTTTGATACGCAGTATTTT. The chain couples TRBV6-5 to TRBJ2-3; a weak D match, TRBD1 (5 bases). The CDR3 spans 14 residues. From germline, CDR1 is MNHEY and CDR2 SVGAGI. Between the trimmed V and J ends, which lost 0 bases and 6 bases, there was a span of 10 bases.

This clonotype has just a few counts. The gene calls are TRBV5-1 and TRBJ2-7, with a tentative D call TRBD2 (5 bases). Trimming removed 4 bases at V and 3 bases at J, with 14 bases between. Germline loops: CDR1 SGHRS, CDR2 YFSETQ. CDR3 length equals 14 residues. In DNA form, the CDR3 reads TGCGCCAGCAGCCCGGACTCCCTAGTCTACGAGCAGTACTTC. Amino acid sequence: CASSPDSLVYEQYF.

The chain uses TRBV6-5 and TRBJ1-1; a weak D match, TRBD1 (6 bases). The V gene lost 2 bases and the J gene lost 8 bases, with 12 bases spanning the gap. This CDR3 comprises 13 residues. Per germline, CDR1 MNHEY and CDR2 SVGAGI. The CDR3 region has the DNA TGTGCCAGCAGTTACCCCGGGACAAGGGAAGCTTTCTTT. Translating it yields CASSYPGTREAFF.

This clonotype has more than one count but fewer than ten. The chain employs TRBV4-1 and TRBJ2-7; TRBD2 matches 7 bases. CDR1 is MGHRA and CDR2 is YSYEKL in the germline V gene. The CDR3 loop spans 15 amino acids. The J segment lost 7 bases and the V segment lost 1 base, leaving 10 bases of the junction unmatched. CDR3 protein: CASSQVGFREEEQYF. In nucleotides, the CDR3 is TGCGCCAGCAGCCAAGTCGGGTTTCGGGAGGAAGAGCAGTACTTC.

This clonotype was detected ten times or more. This chain uses TRBV9 with TRBJ1-2, with D unclear. Germline CDR1 reads SGDLS; CDR2 reads YYNGEE. The germline V and J ends were trimmed by 0 bases and 2 bases, with 5 bases remaining between them. The CDR3 covers 13 residues. The CDR3 here is CASSVGANYGYTF. In DNA, the CDR3 is TGTGCCAGCAGCGTAGGAGCCAACTATGGCTACACCTTC.

The rearrangement links TRBV20-1 to TRBJ1-1; perhaps TRBD1 as D (5 bases). The CDR3 runs 11 residues. Germline loops: CDR1 DFQATT, CDR2 SNEGSKA (reference sequence). CDR3 region: CRAGTNTEAFF. The CDR3 DNA follows: TGCAGGGCAGGGACCAACACTGAAGCTTTCTTT.

V usage is TRBV15 and J usage is TRBJ1-6, with 11 bases fitting TRBD1. The germline V gene has CDR1 LNHNV and CDR2 YYDKDF (reference sequence). V lost 1 base to trimming and J lost 7 bases; unmatched junction nucleotides: 6. The CDR3 is 17 amino acids. The CDR3 coding sequence is TGTGCCACCAGCAGAGGGACAGGGGGCGCGGGGAATTCACCCCTCCACTTT. It specifies CATSRGTGGAGNSPLHF.

There are a few counts of this clonotype. CDR3 DNA sequence: TGTGCCAGCACCCCTGGGGGGGGGCTTTACGAGCAGTACTTC. It yields the protein CASTPGGGLYEQYF. The J gene is TRBJ2-7, the V gene TRBV28; D may be TRBD2 (7 bases). V shed 7 bases and J shed 4 bases, with 17 bases lying between them. Germline CDR1 is MDHEN and CDR2 is SYDVKM. This CDR3 contains 14 residues.

At least ten counts were recorded for this clonotype. The V and J genes are TRBV29-1 and TRBJ2-3; D call uncertain. The CDR3 contains 11 residues. V lost 7 bases, J lost 5 bases, and 10 bases lay in between. Germline V gene sequence: CDR1 SQVTM, CDR2 ANQGSEA. The CDR3 DNA is TGCAGCGCCTCTCGTGGAGATACGCAGTATTTT. Its protein product is CSASRGDTQYF.

The V call is TRBV7-2, the J call TRBJ2-7; a weak D match, TRBD1 (5 bases). Germline V CDR1 and CDR2: SGHTA, FQGNSA. The CDR3 length is 14 residues. Trimming pared 6 bases from V and 4 bases from J, leaving 16 bases between. CDR3 DNA sequence: TGTGCCAGCAGTATTAGCCAGGGATCATACGAGCAGTACTTC. Encoded protein: CASSISQGSYEQYF.

V usage is TRBV3-1 and J usage is TRBJ2-7; TRBD2 matches 8 bases. The CDR3 extends over 13 amino acids. Trimming removed 4 bases from V and 2 bases from J; junction bases left unmatched: 1. CDR1 is LGHDT and CDR2 is YNNKEL in the germline V gene (reference sequence). This CDR3 reads CASSLAGTYEQYF. Here the CDR3 DNA reads TGTGCCAGCAGCCTAGCGGGGACCTACGAGCAGTACTTC.

There are a few counts of this clonotype. The J gene is TRBJ1-2, the V gene TRBV2; TRBD1 aligns across 9 bases. V lost 3 bases and J lost 4; bases outside the gene matches: 12. The CDR3 spans 17 residues. Per the germline V gene, CDR1 is SNHLY and CDR2 is FYNNEI. The CDR3 bases are TGTGCCAGCAGTGAGGCCGGGACAGGGTCCCCCCTCTATGGCTACACCTTC. This sequence encodes CASSEAGTGSPLYGYTF.

V usage is TRBV7-8 and J usage is TRBJ1-6; TRBD1 matches 7 bases. Germline loops: CDR1 SGHVS, CDR2 FQNEAQ. This CDR3 spans 16 amino acids. The V segment lost 5 bases and the J segment 4 bases; nucleotides outside the gene matches: 8. CDR3 region: CASSRRQGGYNSPLHF. The CDR3, as DNA: TGTGCCAGCAGCCGGCGACAGGGCGGTTATAATTCACCCCTCCACTTT.

The gene calls are TRBV20-1 and TRBJ1-2; the D is unclear. The CDR3 extends over 14 amino acids. Trimming pared 1 base from V and 0 bases from J, leaving 9 bases between. Germline lookup yields CDR1 DFQATT and CDR2 SNEGSKA (reference sequence). The CDR3 DNA reads TGCAGTGCTAGAGTGGCAGGAGCTAACTATGGCTACACCTTC. Protein sequence: CSARVAGANYGYTF.

This clonotype was detected ten times or more. The DNA of the CDR3 is TGTGCCAGCAGCTTGGGCAGTGTTAACTATGGCTACACCTTC. Translated, it gives CASSLGSVNYGYTF. V and J are TRBV7-9 and TRBJ1-2, with D hard to call. This CDR3 is 14 amino acids long. V lost 3 bases, J lost 1 base, and 9 bases lay in between. The germline V gene has CDR1 SEHNR and CDR2 FQNEAQ (reference sequence).

The gene calls are TRBV20-1 and TRBJ2-1; 8 positions match TRBD2. V lost 0 bases, J lost 7 bases, and 8 bases stayed unmatched. The CDR3 is 15 amino acids. The germline V gene encodes CDR1 DFQATT and CDR2 SNEGSKA (reference sequence). The CDR3 sequence is CSARDQRGPQNEQFF. The CDR3 nucleotides read TGCAGTGCTAGAGATCAGCGGGGGCCGCAGAATGAGCAGTTCTTC.